The 20 T cell receptor beta chains below were found in one sample sequenced in a study of cytomegalovirus exposure and HLA in healthy donors. The PCR contained 60 Vbeta and 13 Jbeta primers. Sequencing used immunoSEQ multiplex PCR; TCRdb keeps in-frame clones, though not all of them. The table includes roughly 160,000 clones, around 85% detected once. Sequencing used PBMCs. The receptors derive from a boy aged 2-15 years in good health and CMV-seronegative.

The genes are TRBV29-1 and TRBJ2-3; D is possibly TRBD2 (6 bases). The V gene lost 6 bases and the J gene lost 2 bases, with 15 bases spanning the gap. Germline CDR1 reads SQVTM; CDR2 reads ANQGSEA. This CDR3 region has 14 residues. The CDR3 sequence: CSVGRDFNTDTQYF. CDR3 sequence (DNA): TGCAGCGTGGGCCGGGACTTCAACACAGATACGCAGTATTTT.

The chain couples TRBV2 to TRBJ2-4; a weak D match, TRBD1 (5 bases). CDR1 is SNHLY, CDR2 FYNNEI, per germline. The CDR3 loop spans 15 amino acids. Trimming left V 2 bases short and J 0 bases short, with 8 bases between. CDR3 residues: CASSERGLAKNIQYF. The CDR3 region has the DNA TGTGCCAGCAGTGAAAGGGGCTTAGCCAAAAACATTCAGTACTTC. Together with reference TRBV2 and TRBJ2-4, the CDR3 gives the full variable domain: EPEVTQTPSHQVTQMGQEVILRCVPISNHLYFYWYRQILGQKVEFLVSFYNNEISEKSEIFDDQFSVERPDGSNFTLKIRSTKLEDSAMYFCASSERGLAKNIQYFGAGTRLSVL.

This rearrangement joins TRBV10-2 to TRBJ2-2, with TRBD1 matching 7 bases. The V segment lost 2 bases and the J segment 6 bases; nucleotides outside the gene matches: 3. The germline V gene encodes CDR1 WSHSY and CDR2 SAAADI. The CDR3 has 14 amino acids. The CDR3 sequence is CASSETGEAGELFF. In DNA, the CDR3 is TGCGCCAGCAGTGAGACAGGGGAAGCCGGGGAGCTGTTTTTT.

This sequence joins TRBV27 and TRBJ2-3; 7 nucleotides agree with TRBD2. CDR1 and CDR2 from the germline V gene are MNHEY and SMNVEV (reference sequence). J was trimmed by 3 bases and V by 3 bases; bases with no gene match: 6. CDR3 length: 15 residues. The CDR3 is CASSFSLAVTDTQYF. CDR3 nucleotides: TGTGCCAGCAGTTTTTCTCTAGCGGTAACAGATACGCAGTATTTT.

The genes are TRBV29-1 and TRBJ1-2, with 8 nucleotides matching TRBD1. This CDR3 is built from 14 residues. Germline CDR1 and CDR2: SQVTM and ANQGSEA. J gave up 7 bases and V 8 bases, and 15 bases lay outside the gene matches. The CDR3 nucleotides are TGCAGCTTCCCGGGACAGGCGTCGCGGGGTGGCTACACCTTC. Amino acids: CSFPGQASRGGYTF.

The chain links TRBV2 to TRBJ1-5; 11 positions match TRBD1. The V gene end was trimmed by 8 bases and the J gene end by 7 bases; junction bases not matched to a gene: 10. This CDR3 is built from 15 residues. CDR1 and CDR2 (germline): SNHLY, FYNNEI. The CDR3 protein is CASSPRTGGSQPQHF. Here the CDR3 DNA reads TGTGCCAGCTCCCCGAGGACAGGGGGCTCGCAGCCCCAGCATTTT.

This clone was recorded a few times. This chain joins TRBV28 and TRBJ1-6; D gene uncertain. The CDR3 has 14 amino acids. CDR1 and CDR2 (germline): MDHEN, SYDVKM. V was cut by 8 bases and J by 6 bases, with 14 bases left in between. The CDR3 spells CASLSGSGNSPLHF. DNA of the CDR3: TGTGCCAGCCTGTCGGGGAGCGGTAATTCACCCCTCCACTTT.

V and J are TRBV28 and TRBJ1-4, with D perhaps TRBD1 (6 bases). The CDR3 spans 16 residues. Germline CDR1 is MDHEN and CDR2 is SYDVKM. Trimming removed 8 bases at V and 0 bases at J, with 16 bases between. The CDR3 spells CASVGAGEATNEKLFF. CDR3 in DNA: TGTGCCAGCGTGGGGGCCGGAGAGGCAACTAATGAAAAACTGTTTTTT.

The rearrangement uses TRBV6-5 and TRBJ1-2; weak D call: TRBD1 (5 bases). This CDR3 has 12 amino acids. Germline assignment: CDR1 MNHEY and CDR2 SVGAGI. V was shortened by 5 bases and J by 4 bases, with 8 bases between the two germline ends. The CDR3 DNA sequence: TGTGCCAGCAGTCAGACAGCCTATGGCTACACCTTC. It is translated as CASSQTAYGYTF.

The rearrangement links TRBV29-1 to TRBJ2-5; 9 bases map to TRBD1. Germline values: CDR1 SQVTM, CDR2 ANQGSEA. V shed 3 bases and J 6 bases; nucleotides not matched to a gene: 14. CDR3 length: 16 residues. The CDR3, as DNA: TGCAGCGTTGAGGCCATCCGGGACAGGGTGAGGAAGACCCAGTACTTC. This encodes CSVEAIRDRVRKTQYF.

This clone has a handful of counts. CDR3 nucleotides: TGTGCCTGGAGTGTCTATAGCAATGAGCAGTTCTTC. Translated: CAWSVYSNEQFF. The V and J genes are TRBV30 and TRBJ2-1; D gene ambiguous. The CDR3 contains 12 residues. The germline gives CDR1 GTSNPN, CDR2 SVGIG (reference sequence). Trimming shortened V by 0 bases and J by 6 bases, and 6 bases separated the two germline ends.

The rearrangement links TRBV10-1 to TRBJ1-1; the D gene is possibly TRBD1 (6 bases). The V gene lost 5 bases and the J gene lost 1 base, with 11 bases spanning the gap. The CDR3 totals 14 residues. CDR1 and CDR2 (germline): WNHNN, SYGVQD (reference sequence). This CDR3 is CASSPTGRNTEAFF. CDR3 coding DNA: TGCGCCAGCAGTCCAACAGGGAGGAACACTGAAGCTTTCTTT.

The chain's CDR3 is CASKEQRTDTQYF. CDR3 bases: TGTGCCAGCAAAGAACAGCGCACAGATACGCAGTATTTT. J is TRBJ2-3 and V is TRBV7-9; D remains ambiguous. Germline V gene lookup returns CDR1 SEHNR and CDR2 FQNEAQ (reference sequence). The CDR3 is 13 amino acids. The V end was cut by 7 bases, the J end by 1 base, with 9 bases between.

V and J are TRBV28 and TRBJ1-1; D possibly corresponds to TRBD1 (5 bases). Trimming cost V 1 base and J 3 bases, with 12 bases left between them. From germline, CDR1 is MDHEN and CDR2 SYDVKM. The length of the CDR3 is 15 residues. In nucleotides, the CDR3 is TGTGCCAGCAGTTTATCCCTGGGGGGAGACACTGAAGCTTTCTTT. Protein product: CASSLSLGGDTEAFF.

The V call is TRBV5-1, the J call TRBJ1-3; tentatively, D is TRBD1 (6 bases). The CDR3 sequence is 15 residues long. Germline V lookup: CDR1 SGHRS, CDR2 YFSETQ. The V and J ends lost 3 bases and 4 bases respectively, with 14 bases between them. CDR3 sequence: CASSWGGESGNTIYF. Here the CDR3 DNA reads TGCGCCAGCAGCTGGGGGGGCGAGTCCGGAAACACCATATATTTT.

This chain joins TRBV11-2 and TRBJ2-5; 12 positions match TRBD1. The CDR3 totals 15 residues. Looked up from germline, CDR1 is SGHAT and CDR2 is FQNNGV. V was clipped by 5 bases and J by 7 bases; unmatched bases: 8. CDR3 region: CASSPGTGGNGTQYF. The CDR3 nucleotides are TGTGCCAGCAGCCCCGGGACAGGGGGCAACGGGACCCAGTACTTC.

The sample holds a few counts of this clone. In DNA, the CDR3 is TGTGCCAGCAGTGAAGCTGACGGACAGGCCGCCGAAGCTTTCTTT. Amino acid sequence: CASSEADGQAAEAFF. The V gene is TRBV6-1, the J gene TRBJ1-1, with 7 bases matching TRBD1. Germline V CDR1 and CDR2: MNHNS, SASEGT. The CDR3 consists of 15 residues. V lost 0 bases to trimming and J lost 8 bases; unmatched junction nucleotides: 9.

The V call is TRBV7-2, the J call TRBJ2-7; no definite D call. Germline CDR1 reads SGHTA; CDR2 reads FQGNSA. V was pared by 4 bases and J by 5 bases, with 9 bases between. CDR3 length: 12 amino acids. The CDR3: CASSSRGDEQYF. The CDR3, as DNA: TGTGCCAGCAGCTCCCGAGGCGACGAGCAGTACTTC.

The V gene is TRBV30, the J gene TRBJ1-1, with D maybe TRBD1 (5 bases). Germline V gene data show CDR1 as GTSNPN and CDR2 as SVGIG (reference sequence). Between the trimmed V and J ends, which lost 5 bases and 8 bases, there was a span of 6 bases. The CDR3 is 9 amino acids. CDR3 bases: TGTGCCTGGTCAGGGGAAGCTTTCTTT. Translated: CAWSGEAFF.

This chain uses TRBV7-9 with TRBJ2-5, with D possibly being TRBD2 (5 bases). V was trimmed by 2 bases and J by 2 bases, leaving 9 bases between them. CDR3 length: 14 amino acids. The germline V gene has CDR1 SEHNR and CDR2 FQNEAQ (reference sequence). This CDR3 is CASSLRGMQETQYF. The CDR3, as DNA: TGTGCCAGCAGCTTACGAGGGATGCAAGAGACCCAGTACTTC.